The 27 T cell receptor beta chains below all came from one sample that was sequenced in a study of Tregs in tolerant kidney transplant recipients. TCRdb's copy holds only in-frame clones and misses some; the assay was immunoSEQ multiplex PCR. The data show over 55,000 clones, with around 82% seen just once and 4% to 6.5% held by the top ten. The specimen was CD4+ T cells from blood. These receptors all come from a human donor in good health.

This clone was found once. This chain connects TRBV29-1 to TRBJ1-1; the D is unclear. The CDR3 is made up of 13 amino acids. The ends were cut back, 3 bases at V and 0 bases at J, with 8 bases in the middle. Germline V CDR1 and CDR2: SQVTM, ANQGSEA. CDR3 amino acids: CSVDRNLNTEAFF. As DNA, the CDR3 is TGCAGCGTTGATAGGAACTTGAACACTGAAGCTTTCTTT.

The chain links TRBV19 to TRBJ1-2; D is unclear. Germline V gene data show CDR1 as LNHDA and CDR2 as SQIVND (reference sequence). Deletions cut 1 base from V and 4 bases from J, with 16 bases between. CDR3 length: 16 amino acids. CDR3 nucleotides: TGTGCCAGTAGTATAGGGAGGAGCGGAACCTTCTATGGCTACACCTTC. It yields the protein CASSIGRSGTFYGYTF.

This clone occurred many times. This sequence joins TRBV2 and TRBJ2-1; 10 positions agree with TRBD2. In germline, CDR1 is SNHLY, CDR2 FYNNEI. V lost 6 bases and J lost 7; bases outside the gene matches: 9. This CDR3 is 15 amino acids long. CDR3 nucleotides: TGTGCCAGCAGGGCAATAGCGGGAGGAGAGAATGAGCAGTTCTTC. This encodes CASRAIAGGENEQFF.

The chain combines TRBV7-9 with TRBJ2-6, with 7 bases lining up with TRBD2. Germline CDR1 and CDR2: SEHNR and FQNEAQ (reference sequence). J lost 2 bases, V lost 2 bases, and 9 bases had no gene match. CDR3 size: 18 residues. CDR3 amino acids: CASSLTGLGSPGANVLTF. Here the CDR3 DNA reads TGTGCCAGCAGCTTAACCGGACTAGGATCTCCTGGGGCCAACGTCCTGACTTTC.

The chain combines TRBV19 with TRBJ2-1, with D possibly being TRBD1 (6 bases). The V gene lost 5 bases and the J gene lost 5 bases, with 16 bases spanning the gap. This CDR3 comprises 15 residues. CDR1 and CDR2 (germline): LNHDA, SQIVND (reference sequence). CDR3 residues: CASSSAGVWNNEQFF. DNA of the CDR3: TGTGCCAGTAGTTCCGCAGGGGTTTGGAACAATGAGCAGTTCTTC.

V usage is TRBV25-1 and J usage is TRBJ2-7; D gene ambiguous. This CDR3 has 12 residues. Trimming took 7 bases from V and 2 from J, leaving 9 bases between them. From germline, CDR1 is MGHDK and CDR2 SYGVNS. In DNA, the CDR3 is TGTGCCAGCATGGGGTATCCCTACGAGCAGTACTTC. Residues: CASMGYPYEQYF.

The chain couples TRBV7-2 to TRBJ2-7; D might be TRBD2 (6 bases). The V gene's germline CDR1 is SGHTA and CDR2 FQGNSA. This CDR3 region has 13 residues. V was pared by 5 bases and J by 2 bases, with 10 bases between. CDR3 in DNA: TGTGCCAGCAGCCCGCGACTAGCCTACGAGCAGTACTTC. Its protein product is CASSPRLAYEQYF.

This rearrangement joins TRBV5-4 to TRBJ2-3; D could derive from TRBD1 or TRBD2 (5 bases each). The V gene's germline CDR1 is SGHNT and CDR2 YYREEE (reference sequence). The CDR3 extends over 15 amino acids. V shed 3 bases and J shed 2 bases, with 13 bases lying between them. CDR3 in amino acids: CASSSRAGPTDTQYF. CDR3 bases: TGTGCCAGCAGCTCGCGGGCAGGGCCCACAGATACGCAGTATTTT.

J is TRBJ1-2 and V is TRBV6-5; 7 bases line up with TRBD1. CDR3 length: 16 amino acids. Trimming cost V 2 bases and J 5 bases; bases outside gene matches: 11. Looked up from germline, CDR1 is MNHEY and CDR2 is SVGAGI. The chain's CDR3 is CASSYIRTGGGYGYTF. The CDR3 DNA is TGTGCCAGCAGTTACATCCGGACAGGAGGAGGATATGGCTACACCTTC.

The count of this clone is one. The rearrangement uses TRBV4-2 and TRBJ2-7, with no clear D. The CDR3 runs to 18 residues. The germline V and J ends were trimmed by 0 bases and 4 bases, with 22 bases remaining between them. CDR1 and CDR2 (germline): LGHNA, YNFKEQ. In DNA form, the CDR3 reads TGTGCCAGCAGCCAAGACGGGTGGATCGATCAAAACAAATACGAGCAGTACTTC. Translating gives CASSQDGWIDQNKYEQYF.

As DNA, the CDR3 is TGTGCCAGTAGTATAGGGGGACTCATGGGACTAGCGGGAGGAGGTGAGCAGTTCTTC. Amino acid sequence: CASSIGGLMGLAGGGEQFF. This chain joins TRBV19 and TRBJ2-1; 15 nucleotides agree with TRBD2. Per germline, CDR1 LNHDA and CDR2 SQIVND (reference sequence). This CDR3 is built from 19 residues. V lost 1 base to trimming and J lost 9 bases; unmatched junction nucleotides: 13.

V is TRBV7-9 and J is TRBJ1-1, with TRBD1 matching 7 bases. Germline CDR1 SEHNR, CDR2 FQNEAQ (reference sequence). V was clipped by 1 base and J by 2 bases; unmatched bases: 10. The CDR3 sequence is 17 residues long. This chain's CDR3 is CASSLDRGRGVNTEAFF. The CDR3 coding sequence is TGTGCCAGCAGCTTAGACAGGGGCAGGGGGGTTAACACTGAAGCTTTCTTT.

This clone was seen more than once but under ten times. The chain joins TRBV30 to TRBJ1-5; no firm D call. The ends were cut back, 1 base at V and 7 bases at J, with 14 bases in the middle. The V gene's germline CDR1 is GTSNPN and CDR2 SVGIG (reference sequence). The CDR3 extends over 14 amino acids. The CDR3 DNA reads as TGTGCCTGGAGTGAGAATTGGGGAGGGCAGCCCCAGCATTTT. It codes for CAWSENWGGQPQHF. The full variable domain, completed using reference TRBV30 and TRBJ1-5, is SQTIHQWPATLVQPVGSPLSLECTVEGTSNPNLYWYRQAAGRGLQLLFYSVGIGQISSEVPQNLSASRPQDRQFILSSKKLLLSDSGFYLCAWSENWGGQPQHFGDGTRLSIL.

This chain uses TRBV2 with TRBJ1-1, with 9 bases identical to TRBD1. This CDR3 is 14 amino acids long. V shed 8 bases and J 4 bases; nucleotides not matched to a gene: 8. Germline V lookup: CDR1 SNHLY, CDR2 FYNNEI. CDR3: CASGGDREATEAFF. CDR3 in DNA: TGTGCCAGCGGGGGGGACAGGGAGGCCACTGAAGCTTTCTTT. Combining the CDR3 with reference TRBV2 and TRBJ1-1 gives the whole variable domain EPEVTQTPSHQVTQMGQEVILRCVPISNHLYFYWYRQILGQKVEFLVSFYNNEISEKSEIFDDQFSVERPDGSNFTLKIRSTKLEDSAMYFCASGGDREATEAFFGQGTRLTVV.

This clone was seen only once. The chain links TRBV6-1 to TRBJ2-3; 16 bases map to TRBD2. This CDR3 comprises 20 residues. Germline-derived CDR1 and CDR2 are MNHNS and SASEGT. Unmatched junction bases numbered 14, after V lost 1 base and J lost 7 bases. Written as DNA, the CDR3 is TGTGCCAGCAGTGAAGTCCCGGGACTAGCGGGAGGGCCTATAGAAAATACGCAGTATTTT. This encodes CASSEVPGLAGGPIENTQYF.

The chain links TRBV27 to TRBJ2-4; D is perhaps TRBD1 or TRBD2 (6 bases each). Germline loops: CDR1 MNHEY, CDR2 SMNVEV (reference sequence). The V and J ends lost 5 bases and 0 bases respectively, with 17 bases between them. The CDR3 has 17 amino acids. The CDR3 bases are TGTGCCAGCAGTCCACAGGGTGAGGGACTAGCCAAAAACATTCAGTACTTC. Encoded protein: CASSPQGEGLAKNIQYF.

CDR3 bases: TGCGCCAGCAGCCGGGAGACCTACTACGAGCAGTACTTC. Amino acid sequence: CASSRETYYEQYF. The chain couples TRBV5-1 to TRBJ2-7; TRBD2 might be the D (6 bases). CDR1 is SGHRS and CDR2 is YFSETQ in the germline V gene. The CDR3 extends over 13 amino acids. V was clipped by 4 bases and J by 3 bases, with 11 bases between them.

The V call is TRBV6-1, the J call TRBJ1-4; 7 positions agree with TRBD1. The CDR3 has 15 amino acids. Germline V gene lookup returns CDR1 MNHNS and CDR2 SASEGT. J lost 7 bases, V lost 4 bases, and 9 bases had no gene match. The DNA for the CDR3 is TGTGCCAGCAGTGGGGAGACAGGGCTGGGTGAAAAACTGTTTTTT. This gives the protein CASSGETGLGEKLFF.

The J gene is TRBJ1-2, the V gene TRBV5-4, with D perhaps TRBD1 (6 bases). Germline V CDR1 and CDR2: SGHNT, YYREEE (reference sequence). Trimming pared 0 bases from V and 5 bases from J, leaving 11 bases between. CDR3 length equals 14 residues. CDR3 bases: TGTGCCAGCAGCTTGGAAGGGGGGCGATATGGCTACACCTTC. Protein sequence: CASSLEGGRYGYTF.

V usage is TRBV7-2 and J usage is TRBJ1-2; tentative D call: TRBD1 (5 bases). Germline CDR1 is SGHTA and CDR2 is FQGNSA. The CDR3 consists of 14 residues. Between the trimmed V and J ends, which lost 4 bases and 6 bases, there was a span of 15 bases. Here the CDR3 reads CASSSTGVVDGYTF. CDR3 in DNA: TGTGCCAGCAGCTCAACGGGGGTGGTGGATGGCTACACCTTC.

The chain has TRBV5-6 and TRBJ1-2, with a weak D call TRBD1 (6 bases). Germline CDR1 is SGHDT and CDR2 is YYEEEE. V was clipped by 9 bases and J by 1 base, with 19 bases between them. This CDR3 spans 15 amino acids. CDR3: CATNRDNLLNYGYTF. The CDR3 DNA reads TGTGCCACTAACCGGGACAATCTTCTTAACTATGGCTACACCTTC.

This rearrangement joins TRBV11-3 to TRBJ1-4, with a possible D match to TRBD1 (6 bases). The CDR3 runs 13 residues. Trimming took 3 bases from V and 6 from J, leaving 8 bases between them. The V gene's germline CDR1 is SGHNT and CDR2 YENEEA. This CDR3 reads CASSFGGDEKLFF. The CDR3 region has the DNA TGTGCCAGCAGCTTCGGGGGCGATGAAAAACTGTTTTTT.

The chain carries TRBV7-2 and TRBJ2-2, with 9 bases lining up with TRBD2. Looked up from germline, CDR1 is SGHTA and CDR2 is FQGNSA. This CDR3 region has 17 residues. After removal of 5 bases from V and 5 bases from J, the junction contained 12 bases not matched to a gene. CDR3 sequence: CASSPYAGGPGTGELFF. CDR3 nucleotides: TGTGCCAGCAGCCCCTACGCGGGAGGGCCGGGGACCGGGGAGCTGTTTTTT.

The gene calls are TRBV5-1 and TRBJ1-2, with 10 nucleotides matching TRBD1. Losses at the gene ends were 4 bases for V and 7 bases for J; bases not matched to a gene: 10. Germline V gene data show CDR1 as SGHRS and CDR2 as YFSETQ. The CDR3 spans 15 residues. DNA of the CDR3: TGCGCCAGCAGCCCGACAGGGGGCCGTCTTGGTGGCTACACCTTC. Its protein product is CASSPTGGRLGGYTF. Filled out from reference TRBV5-1 and TRBJ1-2, the complete variable domain reads KAGVTQTPRYLIKTRGQQVTLSCSPISGHRSVSWYQQTPGQGLQFLFEYFSETQRNKGNFPGRFSGRQFSNSRSEMNVSTLELGDSALYLCASSPTGGRLGGYTFGSGTRLTVV.

The sample holds a few counts of this clone. This chain links TRBV12-5 with TRBJ2-5; 8 bases match TRBD1. The CDR3 sequence is 16 residues long. CDR1 is LGHNT, CDR2 FRNRAP, per germline. J was trimmed by 0 bases and V by 6 bases; bases with no gene match: 9. CDR3 DNA: TGTGCTAGTGGATCTTCGGGACAGGAGTACCAAGAGACCCAGTACTTC. Translating it yields CASGSSGQEYQETQYF.

This rearrangement joins TRBV5-1 to TRBJ1-2, with no clear D. CDR1 and CDR2 (germline): SGHRS, YFSETQ. The V end lost 0 bases, the J end lost 2 bases, and 8 bases lay between the germline ends. The CDR3 loop spans 14 amino acids. CDR3 sequence (DNA): TGCGCCAGCAGCTTGGTTCCAGGCAACTATGGCTACACCTTC. Protein: CASSLVPGNYGYTF.

The chain carries TRBV5-5 and TRBJ2-1; 9 bases agree with TRBD1. CDR1 is SGHKS and CDR2 is YYEKEE in the germline V gene (reference sequence). The CDR3 contains 16 residues. J gave up 4 bases and V 3 bases, and 8 bases lay outside the gene matches. The CDR3, as DNA: TGTGCCAGCAGCTATAGGACAGGGGCACCTTACAATGAGCAGTTCTTC. Protein sequence: CASSYRTGAPYNEQFF.